The next 5 T cell receptor beta chains were all read from a single sample in a study of cytomegalovirus exposure and HLA in healthy donors (dated 2017 in TCRdb). The method behind the library was the immunoSEQ multiplex PCR assay. As stored in TCRdb, this immuneACCESS dataset retains in-frame rearrangements with V and J assigned. A fraction of the clones does not appear; measured against another copy, unresolved V genes explain less than half of the discrepancy, and the remainder lacks a known reason. The sample has approximately 180,000 clones on record, roughly 83% of them singletons. Together, the top ten hold more than 1.4% of the sample. The specimen sequenced was PBMCs. These TCRs come from a woman younger than 30 in good health and CMV-seronegative.

This clone was seen more than once but under ten times. The chain is built from TRBV12-5 and TRBJ2-7; TRBD2 is a possible D gene (6 bases). The V gene's germline CDR1 is LGHNT and CDR2 FRNRAP. V lost 6 bases, J lost 5 bases, and 11 bases lay in between. This CDR3 comprises 12 residues. CDR3 in amino acids: CASGGSLNEQYF. The CDR3 nucleotides read TGTGCTAGTGGCGGGAGTTTGAACGAGCAGTACTTC.

The chain has TRBV19 and TRBJ1-4; TRBD1 agrees at 7 bases. This CDR3 has 13 residues. The V segment lost 9 bases and the J segment 4 bases; nucleotides outside the gene matches: 5. Germline V gene lookup returns CDR1 LNHDA and CDR2 SQIVND (reference sequence). The CDR3 protein is CASRGIGNEKLFF. CDR3 sequence (DNA): TGTGCCAGCAGGGGGATCGGTAATGAAAAACTGTTTTTT.

CDR3 coding DNA: TGTGCCAGCAGCCAGAGTAGCGGGGGCAGCTCCTACAATGAGCAGTTCTTC. Translated, it gives CASSQSSGGSSYNEQFF. This rearrangement joins TRBV11-2 to TRBJ2-1, with TRBD2 identical over 9 bases. CDR3 length equals 17 residues. Germline CDR1 is SGHAT and CDR2 is FQNNGV. After removal of 5 bases from V and 0 bases from J, the junction contained 8 bases not matched to a gene.

Turning to this clone: Germline and junction disagree at one end, which may indicate a read error. This rearrangement joins TRBV18 to TRBJ1-5; 8 bases map to TRBD1. There are 13 residues in the CDR3. The germline gives CDR1 KGHSH, CDR2 LQKENI. The CDR3 DNA is TGTGCCAGCCCACTCCAGGGGGCCATTCCCCCGCATTTT. Its translation: CASPLQGAIPPHF.

This clone is a singleton in its sample. This chain links TRBV27 with TRBJ2-4; 9 bases align to TRBD2. CDR1 is MNHEY and CDR2 is SMNVEV in the germline V gene (reference sequence). The CDR3 contains 16 residues. The V gene end was trimmed by 5 bases and the J gene end by 3 bases; junction bases not matched to a gene: 8. The CDR3: CASSILAAGGKNIQYF. The DNA of the CDR3 is TGTGCCAGCAGTATACTCGCAGCGGGGGGCAAAAACATTCAGTACTTC.